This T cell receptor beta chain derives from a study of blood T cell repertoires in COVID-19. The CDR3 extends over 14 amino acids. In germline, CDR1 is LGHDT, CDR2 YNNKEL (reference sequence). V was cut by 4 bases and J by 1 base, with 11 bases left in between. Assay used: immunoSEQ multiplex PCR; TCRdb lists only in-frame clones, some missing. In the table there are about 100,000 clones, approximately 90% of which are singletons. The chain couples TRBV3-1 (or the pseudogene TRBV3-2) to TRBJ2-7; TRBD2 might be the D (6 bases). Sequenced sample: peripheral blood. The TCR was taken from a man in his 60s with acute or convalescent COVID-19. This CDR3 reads CASSPRRESYEQYF. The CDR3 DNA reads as TGTGCCAGCAGCCCTCGGCGGGAATCCTACGAGCAGTACTTC.